This TCR beta chain was captured in a study of CD8 T cells in Susac syndrome. There are 18 residues in the CDR3. CDR1 is MNHEY and CDR2 is SVGAGI in the germline V gene. The J segment lost 5 bases and the V segment lost 0 bases, leaving 13 bases of the junction unmatched. This clonotype has only one observation. Random hexamers primed reverse transcription of about 0.45 to 1 ug RNA. TCRdb reprocessed the immunoSEQ multiplex PCR reads with MiXCR, giving one entry per CDR3 protein. The data show hundreds of thousands of distinct CDR3 sequences, around 83% seen once. The chain recombines TRBV6-5 with TRBJ2-3, with 8 bases identical to TRBD1. The TCR was taken from a human donor with multiple sclerosis. Sample: CD8+ T cells from PBMCs. The CDR3 DNA is TGTGCCAGCAGTTACTCGACCCCCTGGCAGGGGGCAAGAGATACGCAGTATTTT. Residues: CASSYSTPWQGARDTQYF.